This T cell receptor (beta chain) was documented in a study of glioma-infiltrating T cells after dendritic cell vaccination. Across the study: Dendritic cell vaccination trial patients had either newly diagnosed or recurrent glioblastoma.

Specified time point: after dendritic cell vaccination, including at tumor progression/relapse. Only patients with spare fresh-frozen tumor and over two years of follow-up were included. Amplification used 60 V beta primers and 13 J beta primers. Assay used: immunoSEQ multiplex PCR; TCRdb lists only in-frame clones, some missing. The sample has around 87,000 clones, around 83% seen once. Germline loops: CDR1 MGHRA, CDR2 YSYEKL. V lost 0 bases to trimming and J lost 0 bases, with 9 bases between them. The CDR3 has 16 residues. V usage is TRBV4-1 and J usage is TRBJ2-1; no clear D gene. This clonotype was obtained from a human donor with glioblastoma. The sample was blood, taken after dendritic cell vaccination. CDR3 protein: CASSQDRQSSYNEQFF. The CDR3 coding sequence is TGCGCCAGCAGCCAAGACAGGCAGAGCTCCTACAATGAGCAGTTCTTC.